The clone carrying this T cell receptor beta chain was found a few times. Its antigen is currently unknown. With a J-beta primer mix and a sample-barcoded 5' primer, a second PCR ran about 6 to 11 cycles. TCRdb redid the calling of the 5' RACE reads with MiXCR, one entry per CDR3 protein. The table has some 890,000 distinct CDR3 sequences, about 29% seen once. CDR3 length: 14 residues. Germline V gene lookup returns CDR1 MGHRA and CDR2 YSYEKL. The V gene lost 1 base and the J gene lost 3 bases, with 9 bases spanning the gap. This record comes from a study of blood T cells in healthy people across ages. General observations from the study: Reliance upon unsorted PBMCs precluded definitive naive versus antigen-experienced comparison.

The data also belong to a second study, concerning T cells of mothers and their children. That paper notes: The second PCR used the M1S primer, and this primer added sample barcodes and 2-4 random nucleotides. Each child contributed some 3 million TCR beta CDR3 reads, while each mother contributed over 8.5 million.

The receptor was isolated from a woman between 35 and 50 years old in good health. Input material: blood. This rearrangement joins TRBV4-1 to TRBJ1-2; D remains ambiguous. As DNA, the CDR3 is TGCGCCAGCAGCCAAGCAGCGGCGTACTATGGCTACACCTTC. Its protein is CASSQAAAYYGYTF.